One sample yielded the 18 T cell receptor beta chains listed below, sequenced in a study of OX40 agonist ivuxolimab in advanced cancers. Sequenced by immunoSEQ multiplex PCR; TCRdb stores in-frame clones only, minus some. The sample holds around 50,000 clones, roughly four fifths seen once. The source material was CD4+ or CD8+ T cells sorted from blood, sampled in a trial of the OX40 agonist ivuxolimab. These receptors all stem from an adult with an advanced solid tumor such as melanoma, head and neck, liver or kidney cancer.

V is TRBV6-6 and J is TRBJ2-7; 11 nucleotides agree with TRBD1. V shed 4 bases, J shed 6 bases, and the junction held 11 bases outside the gene matches. CDR1 and CDR2 (germline): MNHNY, SVGAGI (reference sequence). The CDR3 runs to 16 residues. CDR3 DNA sequence: TGTGCCAGCAGTTTACCGCCGGGACAGGGGGGAGGCGAGCAGTACTTC. Translation gives CASSLPPGQGGGEQYF.

V usage is TRBV7-9 and J usage is TRBJ1-5; TRBD1 might be the D (5 bases). This CDR3 is built from 14 residues. V was shortened by 5 bases and J by 7 bases, with 15 bases between the two germline ends. Per the germline V gene, CDR1 is SEHNR and CDR2 is FQNEAQ (reference sequence). Here the CDR3 reads CASSTPGLGQPQHF. The CDR3 nucleotides read TGTGCCAGCAGCACCCCAGGGTTGGGGCAGCCCCAGCATTTT.

This clone was seen once. V usage is TRBV5-6 and J usage is TRBJ2-2; TRBD1 is a possible D gene (5 bases). CDR3 length equals 17 residues. Trimming removed 0 bases at V and 0 bases at J, with 12 bases between. The V gene's germline CDR1 is SGHDT and CDR2 YYEEEE. CDR3 DNA sequence: TGTGCCAGCAGCTTGGTGTTGTCCAGGGCGAACACCGGGGAGCTGTTTTTT. This gives the protein CASSLVLSRANTGELFF.

The chain joins TRBV29-1 to TRBJ2-3, with D perhaps matching TRBD2 (7 bases). Per germline, CDR1 SQVTM and CDR2 ANQGSEA. The V end was cut by 1 base, the J end by 1 base, with 15 bases between. The CDR3 covers 16 residues. The CDR3 protein is CSVEGLGGAGTDTQYF. The CDR3 nucleotides are TGCAGCGTTGAAGGCCTGGGGGGGGCGGGCACAGATACGCAGTATTTT.

The table lists this clone with a few counts. Here the CDR3 DNA reads TGTGCCAGCAGCCCTCGTCAGGGCCGGGGCGGGATAGGCGCTTTCTTT. It codes for CASSPRQGRGGIGAFF. The V call is TRBV2, the J call TRBJ1-1, with a possible D match to TRBD1 (5 bases). CDR3 length equals 16 residues. Germline lookup yields CDR1 SNHLY and CDR2 FYNNEI. Trimming took off 6 bases at V and 11 bases at J, with 28 bases between the two ends.

This chain joins TRBV7-2 and TRBJ2-2; D possibly uses TRBD1 or TRBD2 (5 bases each). Germline V gene lookup returns CDR1 SGHTA and CDR2 FQGNSA. This CDR3 spans 13 amino acids. The ends were cut back, 3 bases at V and 7 bases at J, with 9 bases in the middle. The CDR3 nucleotides read TGTGCCAGCAGCTTTGGGGACCGCGGGGAGCTGTTTTTT. This encodes CASSFGDRGELFF.

The J gene is TRBJ2-7, the V gene TRBV6-1; D might be TRBD1 (5 bases). The CDR3 runs 12 residues. V dropped 6 bases and J dropped 3 bases, with 9 bases sitting between them. Germline-derived CDR1 and CDR2 are MNHNS and SASEGT. CDR3 amino acids: CASSPQGYEQYF. CDR3 DNA sequence: TGTGCCAGCAGCCCCCAGGGCTACGAGCAGTACTTC.

This clone has just one count. This sequence joins TRBV6-1 and TRBJ2-3; D is perhaps TRBD1 or TRBD2 (5 bases each). Germline V gene data show CDR1 as MNHNS and CDR2 as SASEGT. The ends were cut back, 4 bases at V and 6 bases at J, with 8 bases in the middle. This CDR3 contains 12 residues. In DNA form, the CDR3 reads TGTGCCAGCAGTGTGTGGGGGGATACGCAGTATTTT. It encodes CASSVWGDTQYF.

The J gene is TRBJ2-7, the V gene TRBV5-1; no clear D. Looked up from germline, CDR1 is SGHRS and CDR2 is YFSETQ. The CDR3 runs 14 residues. Trimming shortened V by 0 bases and J by 2 bases, and 9 bases separated the two germline ends. This CDR3 reads CASSLAGDPYEQYF. DNA for the CDR3: TGCGCCAGCAGCTTGGCTGGAGATCCCTACGAGCAGTACTTC.

This clone was seen a handful of times. The genes are TRBV4-2 and TRBJ1-3; possibly TRBD1 for D (5 bases). Germline-derived CDR1 and CDR2 are LGHNA and YNFKEQ. With 0 bases removed from V and 4 bases from J, the gap between germline ends came to 13 bases. CDR3 length equals 16 residues. The CDR3 bases are TGTGCCAGCAGCCAAGACGTTCAGGGCCTGGGAAACACCATATATTTT. Its translation: CASSQDVQGLGNTIYF.

In this sample, this clone turned up a few times. The genes are TRBV7-2 and TRBJ2-1; maybe TRBD1 (6 bases). Deletions cut 5 bases from V and 10 bases from J, with 15 bases between. The CDR3 is 13 residues long. Germline assignment: CDR1 SGHTA and CDR2 FQGNSA. CDR3 residues: CASSQGQFNEQFF. Here the CDR3 DNA reads TGTGCCAGCAGCCAAGGACAGTTTAACGAGCAGTTCTTC.

V gene TRBV5-1 combines with J gene TRBJ2-1; 10 nucleotides line up with TRBD2. CDR3 size: 15 residues. After removal of 4 bases from V and 5 bases from J, the junction contained 6 bases not matched to a gene. The germline gives CDR1 SGHRS, CDR2 YFSETQ. CDR3 nucleotide sequence: TGCGCCAGCAGCCCGGGACTAGCGACCCACAATGAGCAGTTCTTC. Encoded protein: CASSPGLATHNEQFF.

V and J are TRBV2 and TRBJ1-1; tentative D call: TRBD1 (5 bases). CDR1 is SNHLY, CDR2 FYNNEI, per germline. The CDR3 contains 13 residues. Deletions cut 4 bases from V and 4 bases from J, with 10 bases between. The CDR3 DNA is TGTGCCAGCAGTGGGGCGAGGGGCACTGAAGCTTTCTTT. Its protein product is CASSGARGTEAFF.

The rearrangement uses TRBV19 and TRBJ2-1; D may be TRBD2 (7 bases). V gave up 1 base and J gave up 5 bases, with 12 bases separating them. The length of the CDR3 is 15 residues. The germline CDR1 and CDR2 sequences are LNHDA and SQIVND (reference sequence). The CDR3 is CASSIGGGPHNEQFF. CDR3 bases: TGTGCCAGTAGTATAGGGGGGGGGCCCCACAATGAGCAGTTCTTC.

This clone was recorded once. The chain is built from TRBV5-1 and TRBJ1-2; 7 nucleotides match TRBD1. The CDR3 runs 14 residues. V trimming: 0 bases; J trimming: 8 bases; junction bases outside the gene matches: 7. Germline loops: CDR1 SGHRS, CDR2 YFSETQ. CDR3 in DNA: TGCGCCAGCAGCTTGGAGGGGGCCAGGGGAGGCTACACCTTC. This translates into CASSLEGARGGYTF.

The V and J genes are TRBV5-4 and TRBJ2-2; D not certain. Germline V gives CDR1 SGHNT, CDR2 YYREEE (reference sequence). Between the trimmed V and J ends, which lost 2 bases and 5 bases, there was a span of 7 bases. The CDR3 sequence is 13 residues long. CDR3 coding DNA: TGTGCCAGCAGCTTCGTTGGGACCGGGGAGCTGTTTTTT. This encodes CASSFVGTGELFF.

The chain recombines TRBV25-1 with TRBJ1-3, with D tentatively TRBD1 (5 bases). Trimming shortened V by 0 bases and J by 2 bases, and 11 bases separated the two germline ends. Germline V gives CDR1 MGHDK, CDR2 SYGVNS. The CDR3 consists of 16 residues. CDR3 protein: CASSEYGRAAGNTIYF. The CDR3 region has the DNA TGTGCCAGCAGTGAATACGGCAGGGCAGCTGGAAACACCATATATTTT.

This sequence joins TRBV6-5 and TRBJ2-3; D unclear. Deletions cut 7 bases from V and 5 bases from J, with 7 bases between. The CDR3 runs 11 residues. Looked up from germline, CDR1 is MNHEY and CDR2 is SVGAGI. CDR3 sequence (DNA): TGTGCCAGCACGCTCGGAGATACGCAGTATTTT. This sequence encodes CASTLGDTQYF.